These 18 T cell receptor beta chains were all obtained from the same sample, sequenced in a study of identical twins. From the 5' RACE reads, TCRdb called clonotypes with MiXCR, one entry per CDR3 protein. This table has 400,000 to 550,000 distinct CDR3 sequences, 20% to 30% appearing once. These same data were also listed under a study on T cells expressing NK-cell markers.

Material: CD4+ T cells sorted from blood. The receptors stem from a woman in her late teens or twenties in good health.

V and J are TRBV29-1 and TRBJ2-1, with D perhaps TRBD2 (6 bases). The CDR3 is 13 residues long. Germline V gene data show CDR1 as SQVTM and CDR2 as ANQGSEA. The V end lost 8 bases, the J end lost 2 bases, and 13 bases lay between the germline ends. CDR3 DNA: TGCAGCCTCCGGGACTCGCCCTACAATGAGCAGTTCTTC. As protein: CSLRDSPYNEQFF.

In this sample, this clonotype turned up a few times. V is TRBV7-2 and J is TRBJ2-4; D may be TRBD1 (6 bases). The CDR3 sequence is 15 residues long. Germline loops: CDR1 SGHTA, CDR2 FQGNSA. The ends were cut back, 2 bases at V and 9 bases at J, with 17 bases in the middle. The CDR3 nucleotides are TGTGCCAGCAGCTTATCCGGGCTGAACAGGGCCATTCAGTACTTC. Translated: CASSLSGLNRAIQYF.

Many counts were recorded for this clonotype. CDR3 bases: TGCAGTGCTTCACAGGGTTTGACTGAAGCTTTCTTT. The encoded protein is CSASQGLTEAFF. The chain carries TRBV20-1 and TRBJ1-1, with D possibly TRBD1 on 6 matching bases. Per the germline V gene, CDR1 is DFQATT and CDR2 is SNEGSKA (reference sequence). Trimming pared 5 bases from V and 5 bases from J, leaving 12 bases between. The CDR3 sequence is 12 residues long.

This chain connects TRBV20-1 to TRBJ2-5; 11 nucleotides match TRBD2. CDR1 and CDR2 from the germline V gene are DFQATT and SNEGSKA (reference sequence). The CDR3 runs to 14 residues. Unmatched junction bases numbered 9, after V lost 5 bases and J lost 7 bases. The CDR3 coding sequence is TGCAGTGCTGCTAGCGGGGGGCCGAGCGGGACCCAGTACTTC. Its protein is CSAASGGPSGTQYF.

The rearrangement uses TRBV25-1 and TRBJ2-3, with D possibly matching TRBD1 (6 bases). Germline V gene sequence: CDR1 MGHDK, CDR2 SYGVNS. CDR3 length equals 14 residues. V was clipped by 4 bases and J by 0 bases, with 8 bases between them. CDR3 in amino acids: CASSGRGSTDTQYF. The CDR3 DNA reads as TGTGCCAGCAGTGGCAGGGGAAGCACAGATACGCAGTATTTT. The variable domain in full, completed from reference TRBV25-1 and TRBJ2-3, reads EADIYQTPRYLVIGTGKKITLECSQTMGHDKMYWYQQDPGMELHLIHYSYGVNSTEKGDLSSESTVSRIRTEHFPLTLESARPSHTSQYLCASSGRGSTDTQYFGPGTRLTVL.

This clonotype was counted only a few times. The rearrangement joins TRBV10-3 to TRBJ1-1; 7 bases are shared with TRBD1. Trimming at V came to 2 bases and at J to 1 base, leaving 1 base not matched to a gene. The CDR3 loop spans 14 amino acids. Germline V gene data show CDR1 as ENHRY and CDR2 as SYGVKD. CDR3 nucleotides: TGTGCCATCAGTGAGAGGACAGGGAACACTGAAGCTTTCTTT. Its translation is CAISERTGNTEAFF.

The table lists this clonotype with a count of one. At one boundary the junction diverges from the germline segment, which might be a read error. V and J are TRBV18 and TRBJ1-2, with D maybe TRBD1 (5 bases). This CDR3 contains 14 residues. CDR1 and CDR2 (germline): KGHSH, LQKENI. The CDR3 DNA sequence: TGTGCCAGCTCACCTCTCGGGACGGAGGGTCTGGTTGTCTTC. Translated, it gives CASSPLGTEGLVVF.

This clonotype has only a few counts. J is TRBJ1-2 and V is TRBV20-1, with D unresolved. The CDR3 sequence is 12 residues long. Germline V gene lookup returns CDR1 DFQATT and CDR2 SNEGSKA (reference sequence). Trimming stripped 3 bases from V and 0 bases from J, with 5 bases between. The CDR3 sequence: CSASQTNYGYTF. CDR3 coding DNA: TGCAGTGCTAGCCAGACTAACTATGGCTACACCTTC.

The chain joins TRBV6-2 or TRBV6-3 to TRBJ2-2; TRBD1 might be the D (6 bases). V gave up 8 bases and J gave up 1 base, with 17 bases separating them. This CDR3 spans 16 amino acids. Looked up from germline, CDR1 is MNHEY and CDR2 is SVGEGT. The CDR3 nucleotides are TGTGCCAGCCAAAAGCCGGGACACCAGAACACCGGGGAGCTGTTTTTT. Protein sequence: CASQKPGHQNTGELFF.

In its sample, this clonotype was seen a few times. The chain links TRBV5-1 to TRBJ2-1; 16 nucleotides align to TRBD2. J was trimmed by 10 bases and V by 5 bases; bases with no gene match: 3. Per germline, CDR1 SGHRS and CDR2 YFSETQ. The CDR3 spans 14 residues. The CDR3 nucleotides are TGCGCCAGCAGAGGGACTAGCGGGAGGGACGAGCAGTTCTTC. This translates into CASRGTSGRDEQFF.

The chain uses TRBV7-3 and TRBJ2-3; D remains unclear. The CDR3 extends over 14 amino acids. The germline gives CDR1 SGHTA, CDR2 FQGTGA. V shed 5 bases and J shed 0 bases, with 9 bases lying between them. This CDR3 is CASSPEASTDTQYF. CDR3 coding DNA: TGTGCCAGCAGCCCCGAGGCCAGCACAGATACGCAGTATTTT.

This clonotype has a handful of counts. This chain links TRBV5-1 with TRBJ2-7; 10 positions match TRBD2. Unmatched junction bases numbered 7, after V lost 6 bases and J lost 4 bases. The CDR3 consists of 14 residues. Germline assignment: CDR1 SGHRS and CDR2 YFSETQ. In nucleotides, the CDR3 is TGCGCCAGCACGCTAGCGGGGGCCTCATACGAGCAGTACTTC. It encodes CASTLAGASYEQYF.

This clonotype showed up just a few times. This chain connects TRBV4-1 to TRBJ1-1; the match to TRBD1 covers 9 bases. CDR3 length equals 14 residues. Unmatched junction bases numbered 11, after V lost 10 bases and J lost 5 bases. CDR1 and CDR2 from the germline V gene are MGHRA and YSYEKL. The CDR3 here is CATRGTGRMTEAFF. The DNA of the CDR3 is TGCGCCACTCGGGGGACAGGGCGGATGACTGAAGCTTTCTTT.

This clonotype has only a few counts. CDR3 DNA: TGTGCCAGCACCGACGCGAAGGGAAACACTGAAGCTTTCTTT. Encoded protein: CASTDAKGNTEAFF. The rearrangement links TRBV2 to TRBJ1-1; D not resolved. V lost 7 bases and J 2 bases, leaving 14 bases between the germline ends. From germline, CDR1 is SNHLY and CDR2 FYNNEI. The CDR3 contains 14 residues.

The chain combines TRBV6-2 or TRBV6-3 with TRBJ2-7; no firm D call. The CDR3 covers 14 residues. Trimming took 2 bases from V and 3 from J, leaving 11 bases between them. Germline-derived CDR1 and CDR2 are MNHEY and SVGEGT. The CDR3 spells CASSYPPNIYEQYF. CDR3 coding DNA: TGTGCCAGCAGTTACCCCCCCAATATCTACGAGCAGTACTTC.

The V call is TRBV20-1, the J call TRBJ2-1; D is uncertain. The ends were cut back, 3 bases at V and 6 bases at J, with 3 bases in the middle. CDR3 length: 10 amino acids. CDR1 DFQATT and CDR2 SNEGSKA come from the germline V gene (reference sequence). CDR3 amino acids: CSASANEQFF. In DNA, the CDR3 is TGCAGTGCTAGCGCCAATGAGCAGTTCTTC.

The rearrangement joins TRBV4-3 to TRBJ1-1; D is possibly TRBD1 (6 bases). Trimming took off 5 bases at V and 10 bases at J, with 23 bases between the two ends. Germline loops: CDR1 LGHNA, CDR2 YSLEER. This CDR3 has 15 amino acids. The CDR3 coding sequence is TGCGCCAGCAGCGCTGGGGGCGGACTGGGTTCGGGAGCTTTCTTT. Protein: CASSAGGGLGSGAFF.

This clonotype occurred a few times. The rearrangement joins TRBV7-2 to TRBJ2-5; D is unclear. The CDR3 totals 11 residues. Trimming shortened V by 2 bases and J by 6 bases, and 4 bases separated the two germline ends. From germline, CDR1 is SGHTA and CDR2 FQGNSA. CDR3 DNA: TGTGCCAGCAGCTTAAGAAAGACCCAGTACTTC. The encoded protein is CASSLRKTQYF.